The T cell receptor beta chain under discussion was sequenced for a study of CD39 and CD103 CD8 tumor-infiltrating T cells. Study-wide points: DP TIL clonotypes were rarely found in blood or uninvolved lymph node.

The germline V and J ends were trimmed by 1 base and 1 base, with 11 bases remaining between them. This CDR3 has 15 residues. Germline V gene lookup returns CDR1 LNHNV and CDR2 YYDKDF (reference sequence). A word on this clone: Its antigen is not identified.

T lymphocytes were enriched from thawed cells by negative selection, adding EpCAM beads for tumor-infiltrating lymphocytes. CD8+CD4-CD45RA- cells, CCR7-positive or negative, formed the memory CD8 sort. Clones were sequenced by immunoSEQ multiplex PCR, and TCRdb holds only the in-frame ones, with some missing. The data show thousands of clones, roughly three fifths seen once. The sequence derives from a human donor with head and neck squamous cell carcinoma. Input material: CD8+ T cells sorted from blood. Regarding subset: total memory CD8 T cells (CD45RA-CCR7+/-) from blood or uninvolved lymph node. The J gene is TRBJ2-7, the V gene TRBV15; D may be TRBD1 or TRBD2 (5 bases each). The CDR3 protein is CATSRALEGSYEQYF. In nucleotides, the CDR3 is TGTGCCACCAGCAGAGCATTAGAGGGGTCCTACGAGCAGTACTTC.